The rows below give T cell receptor beta chains drawn from one sample of a study of PD-L1 blockade in urothelial cancer. This table comes from immunoSEQ multiplex PCR, and its TCRdb copy is limited to in-frame clones, with some not included. The table lists more than 50,000 clones, around 81% of them singletons. The sequences come from PBMCs, collected around atezolizumab (anti-PD-L1) treatment. These receptors came from a man aged 65-85 years with urothelial cancer. Both conserved end residues are part of each CDR3. The D gene is left open where the match is weak. The listing skips clone size in some rows; elsewhere it reads once, few, many or a size class.

>NA|TRBV19|TRBJ2-3|once|15
CASSITGSEADTQYF
TGTGCCAGTAGTATAACGGGGTCGGAGGCAGATACGCAGTATTTT
>NA|TRBV2|TRBJ1-5|NA|14
CASSRRNLDQPQHF
TGTGCCAGCAGTCGCAGGAATCTCGATCAGCCCCAGCATTTT
>NA|TRBV5-1|TRBJ2-7|NA|16
CASSIGTLGGHYEQYF
TGCGCCAGCAGCATCGGGACTCTCGGGGGGCACTACGAGCAGTACTTC
>NA|TRBV5-5|TRBJ2-1|NA|15
CASHYGGISYNEQFF
TGTGCCAGCCACTATGGCGGGATCTCCTACAATGAGCAGTTCTTC
>TRBD2|TRBV18|TRBJ2-3|NA|15
CASSTGLAGRDTQYF
TGTGCCAGCTCCACGGGGCTAGCGGGAAGAGATACGCAGTATTTT
>TRBD1|TRBV7-9|TRBJ1-2|NA|15
CASSSRQGELYGYTF
TGTGCCAGCAGCTCTCGACAGGGAGAACTCTATGGCTACACCTTC
>TRBD1|TRBV6-1|TRBJ2-5|NA|14
CASRTGTGVETQYF
TGTGCCAGCAGAACGGGGACAGGGGTAGAGACCCAGTACTTC
>NA|TRBV5-8|TRBJ1-4|NA|16
CASSVLGGPEDEKLFF
TGTGCCAGCAGTGTCTTGGGGGGGCCGGAGGATGAAAAACTGTTTTTT
>TRBD2|TRBV18|TRBJ2-1|once|16
CASSPLAGLAYNEQFF
TGTGCCAGCTCACCACTAGCGGGCCTAGCCTACAATGAGCAGTTCTTC
>NA|TRBV7-9|TRBJ2-3|NA|14
CASSLTGSADTQYF
TGTGCCAGCAGCTTAACCGGGTCCGCAGATACGCAGTATTTT
>NA|TRBV10-1|TRBJ1-1|NA|13
CASSKDINTEAFF
TGCGCCAGCAGTAAAGACATTAACACTGAAGCTTTCTTT
>TRBD2|TRBV19|TRBJ2-3|NA|18
CASSSRGLAGASTDTQYF
TGTGCCAGTAGTTCCCGGGGACTAGCGGGAGCTAGCACAGATACGCAGTATTTT
>NA|TRBV4-1|TRBJ2-5|NA|15
CASSQGVRGAGTQYF
TGCGCCAGCAGCCAAGGGGTCCGGGGAGCGGGGACCCAGTACTTC
>TRBD1|TRBV18|TRBJ2-7|NA|14
CASSPRDRDHEQYF
TGTGCCAGCTCACCTAGGGACAGGGACCACGAGCAGTACTTC
>TRBD2|TRBV7-3|TRBJ2-1|NA|15
CASSITSGRAVEQFF
TGTGCCAGCAGCATAACTAGCGGGAGAGCCGTAGAGCAGTTCTTC
>NA|TRBV28|TRBJ1-1|NA|14
CASSPPDRNTEAFF
TGTGCCAGCAGTCCCCCGGACAGAAACACTGAAGCTTTCTTT
>NA|TRBV12-5|TRBJ2-3|few|17
CASAQMLPRETTDTQYF
TGTGCTAGTGCTCAAATGCTTCCACGGGAGACCACAGATACGCAGTATTTT
>TRBD2|TRBV7-2|TRBJ2-1|NA|15
CASSLRLAGSGEQFF
TGTGCCAGCAGCCTCCGACTAGCGGGAAGCGGGGAGCAGTTCTTC
>NA|TRBV4-2|TRBJ2-1|NA|17
CASSQVWPGASYNEQFF
TGTGCCAGCAGCCAAGTTTGGCCAGGGGCCTCCTACAATGAGCAGTTCTTC
>NA|TRBV5-4|TRBJ1-1|few|13
CASSRPGSTEAFF
TGTGCCAGCAGCCGACCTGGGAGCACTGAAGCTTTCTTT
>TRBD2|TRBV18|TRBJ2-1|NA|17
CASSPPSLAGGPNEQFF
TGTGCCAGCTCACCCCCTTCACTAGCGGGAGGGCCCAATGAGCAGTTCTTC
>TRBD1|TRBV5-4|TRBJ2-3|NA|14
CASSPRGPTDTQYF
TGTGCCAGCAGCCCCAGGGGGCCCACAGATACGCAGTATTTT
>TRBD1|TRBV27|TRBJ1-2|NA|17
CASSLGTGSPRGYGYTF
TGTGCCAGCAGTTTAGGGACAGGGTCGCCTAGAGGCTATGGCTACACCTTC
>NA|TRBV25-1|TRBJ2-3|NA|15
CASSDPLEGTDTQYF
TGTGCCAGCAGTGACCCGCTAGAAGGCACAGATACGCAGTATTTT
>TRBD1|TRBV6-6|TRBJ1-3|NA|15
CASRTGESSGNTIYF
TGTGCCAGCAGGACAGGGGAGAGCTCTGGAAACACCATATATTTT